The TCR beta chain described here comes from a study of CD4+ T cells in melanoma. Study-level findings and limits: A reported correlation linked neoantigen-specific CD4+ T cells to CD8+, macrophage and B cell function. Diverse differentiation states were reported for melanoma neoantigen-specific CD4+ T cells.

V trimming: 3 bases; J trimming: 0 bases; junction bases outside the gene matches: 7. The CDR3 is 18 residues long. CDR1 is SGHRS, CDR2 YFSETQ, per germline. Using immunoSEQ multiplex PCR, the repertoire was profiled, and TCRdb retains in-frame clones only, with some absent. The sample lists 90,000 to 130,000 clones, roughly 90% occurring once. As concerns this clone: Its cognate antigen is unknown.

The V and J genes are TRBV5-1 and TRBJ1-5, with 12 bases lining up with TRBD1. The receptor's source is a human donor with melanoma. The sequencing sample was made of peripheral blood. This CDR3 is CASSSGTGGFYSNQPQHF. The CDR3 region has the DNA TGCGCCAGCAGCTCCGGGACAGGGGGCTTCTATAGCAATCAGCCCCAGCATTTT.